This entry lists 17 T cell receptor beta chains sequenced from one sample in a study of sequential checkpoint blockade in melanoma. Treatment defined: randomized to nivolumab then ipilimumab (arm A) or the reverse (arm B). Libraries were prepared by immunoSEQ multiplex PCR; TCRdb keeps only in-frame clonotypes and omits some of them. The sample carries 30,000 to 40,000 clones, 80% to 90% recorded once. Sequences were derived from CD8+ T cells sorted from blood (inferred from file names), sampled from a patient given nivolumab and ipilimumab in sequence. These receptors all come from a human donor with melanoma.

The gene calls are TRBV28 and TRBJ2-3, with TRBD2 matching over 10 bases. This CDR3 has 16 residues. The V gene's germline CDR1 is MDHEN and CDR2 SYDVKM. Trimming at V came to 2 bases and at J to 1 base, leaving 3 bases not matched to a gene. CDR3 sequence: CASSLGLAGGTDTQYF. CDR3 sequence (DNA): TGTGCCAGCAGTTTAGGGCTAGCGGGGGGCACAGATACGCAGTATTTT.

The J gene is TRBJ2-3, the V gene TRBV19; 11 nucleotides line up with TRBD2. Trimming removed 7 bases from V and 9 bases from J; junction bases left unmatched: 9. CDR1 LNHDA and CDR2 SQIVND come from the germline V gene (reference sequence). The CDR3 has 14 residues. The CDR3 reads CASTQGLAGPTQYF. CDR3 DNA: TGTGCCAGTACCCAAGGACTAGCGGGCCCAACGCAGTATTTT.

This rearrangement joins TRBV5-1 to TRBJ2-1; D unclear. V was clipped by 0 bases and J by 6 bases, with 10 bases between them. CDR3 length: 14 residues. Germline values: CDR1 SGHRS, CDR2 YFSETQ. The CDR3 is CASSLGATINEQFF. For the CDR3, the DNA is TGCGCCAGCAGCTTGGGGGCGACAATCAATGAGCAGTTCTTC.

The J gene is TRBJ2-5, the V gene TRBV7-8; D uncertain. The CDR3 has 14 residues. Trimming shortened V by 1 base and J by 5 bases, and 11 bases separated the two germline ends. Germline assignment: CDR1 SGHVS and CDR2 FQNEAQ. The CDR3 sequence: CASSLGSSAETQYF. CDR3 nucleotides: TGTGCCAGCAGCTTAGGGTCGTCAGCGGAGACCCAGTACTTC.

V usage is TRBV4-1 and J usage is TRBJ1-5; TRBD1 is a possible D gene (6 bases). Trimming removed 1 base at V and 6 bases at J, with 10 bases between. Germline CDR1 and CDR2: MGHRA and YSYEKL. The CDR3 is 14 residues long. The CDR3 spells CASSQGQVGQPQHF. Written as DNA, the CDR3 is TGCGCCAGCAGCCAAGGACAGGTGGGTCAGCCCCAGCATTTT.

This sequence joins TRBV27 and TRBJ2-7, with D perhaps TRBD1 (5 bases). Trimming took off 5 bases at V and 1 base at J, with 18 bases between the two ends. Germline V gene lookup returns CDR1 MNHEY and CDR2 SMNVEV (reference sequence). This CDR3 region has 16 residues. The CDR3 reads CASSPWRGARSYEQYF. The DNA for the CDR3 is TGTGCCAGCAGTCCCTGGCGTGGGGCCAGGTCCTACGAGCAGTACTTC.

The rearrangement links TRBV28 to TRBJ2-7, with 7 bases identical to TRBD2. The CDR3 is 16 residues long. V lost 6 bases, J lost 0 bases, and 11 bases stayed unmatched. The V gene's germline CDR1 is MDHEN and CDR2 SYDVKM. The DNA for the CDR3 is TGTGCCAGCAGAGAAGGACTGGCGGGGGTCTCCTACGAGCAGTACTTC. Translation gives CASREGLAGVSYEQYF.

The gene calls are TRBV27 and TRBJ2-5; 7 bases match TRBD1. Trimming at V came to 5 bases and at J to 5 bases, leaving 11 bases not matched to a gene. CDR3 length: 15 residues. Germline CDR1 reads MNHEY; CDR2 reads SMNVEV (reference sequence). The CDR3 is CASSAQGVLGETQYF. DNA of the CDR3: TGTGCCAGCAGTGCCCAGGGGGTCCTGGGGGAGACCCAGTACTTC.

The chain joins TRBV5-1 to TRBJ1-2; 12 bases are shared with TRBD1. Germline CDR1 reads SGHRS; CDR2 reads YFSETQ. V lost 2 bases, J lost 2 bases, and 7 bases stayed unmatched. The CDR3 is made up of 17 amino acids. The CDR3 sequence is CASSFRDRGRGNYGYTF. In DNA, the CDR3 is TGCGCCAGCAGCTTTAGGGACAGGGGGCGCGGGAACTATGGCTACACCTTC.

The chain employs TRBV5-1 and TRBJ1-1, with D unresolved. This CDR3 has 13 residues. Germline V gives CDR1 SGHRS, CDR2 YFSETQ. The germline V and J ends were trimmed by 3 bases and 5 bases, with 11 bases remaining between them. As DNA, the CDR3 is TGCGCCAGCAGCTGGGCCGGAGGGACTGAAGCTTTCTTT. It encodes CASSWAGGTEAFF.

The J gene is TRBJ1-1, the V gene TRBV27, with D perhaps TRBD1 (5 bases). Germline V gene lookup returns CDR1 MNHEY and CDR2 SMNVEV (reference sequence). The CDR3 is 13 amino acids. Deletions cut 9 bases from V and 0 bases from J, with 11 bases between. The CDR3 here is CASRGLMNTEAFF. DNA for the CDR3: TGTGCCAGTCGGGGACTTATGAACACTGAAGCTTTCTTT.

The rearrangement joins TRBV6-1 to TRBJ1-1; the D gene is possibly TRBD1 (6 bases). V lost 2 bases and J lost 1, with 17 bases in between. CDR1 and CDR2 (germline): MNHNS, SASEGT. CDR3 length equals 17 residues. CDR3 residues: CASSESFFVGGNTEAFF. Here the CDR3 DNA reads TGTGCCAGCAGTGAATCCTTCTTCGTAGGGGGGAACACTGAAGCTTTCTTT.

This clone occurred a few times. This CDR3 reads CASSQDSRRQYF. In nucleotides, the CDR3 is TGTGCCAGCAGCCAAGATAGCAGACGGCAGTATTTT. The chain couples TRBV4-2 to TRBJ2-3; no clear D gene. Trimming cost V 0 bases and J 11 bases, with 9 bases left between them. CDR1 and CDR2 (germline): LGHNA, YNFKEQ. The CDR3 spans 12 residues.

The rearrangement joins TRBV27 to TRBJ1-1; D possibly corresponds to TRBD1 (6 bases). V was shortened by 4 bases and J by 1 base, with 16 bases between the two germline ends. Germline V gene sequence: CDR1 MNHEY, CDR2 SMNVEV (reference sequence). The CDR3 spans 16 residues. CDR3 amino acids: CASSSLPGQPNTEAFF. CDR3 nucleotides: TGTGCCAGCAGTTCACTACCGGGACAACCGAACACTGAAGCTTTCTTT.

There are a few counts of this clone. CDR3 residues: CAITQTGGTIYF. CDR3 coding DNA: TGTGCCATCACTCAAACAGGGGGCACCATATATTTT. The V and J genes are TRBV10-3 and TRBJ1-3; 8 bases fit TRBD1. Per germline, CDR1 ENHRY and CDR2 SYGVKD. The CDR3 loop spans 12 amino acids. V trimming: 7 bases; J trimming: 9 bases; junction bases outside the gene matches: 5.

The chain combines TRBV15 with TRBJ2-5; 10 bases agree with TRBD2. V was pared by 5 bases and J by 11 bases, with 14 bases of the junction left unmatched. The CDR3 loop spans 15 amino acids. Germline V gene sequence: CDR1 LNHNV, CDR2 YYDKDF (reference sequence). The CDR3 protein is CATSDGLAGVWEQYF. The DNA of the CDR3 is TGTGCCACCAGCGACGGTCTAGCGGGAGTTTGGGAGCAGTACTTC.

V usage is TRBV11-2 and J usage is TRBJ2-7; weak D call: TRBD1 (6 bases). V was shortened by 3 bases and J by 1 base, with 7 bases between the two germline ends. The germline V gene has CDR1 SGHAT and CDR2 FQNNGV. This CDR3 has 13 amino acids. The CDR3 sequence: CASSFGQSYEQYF. The CDR3 DNA reads as TGTGCCAGCAGCTTTGGACAGTCCTACGAGCAGTACTTC.